This TCR beta chain was retrieved from a study of human T cells and chemical hapten exposure. Study overall: Donors were sensitized with 2% DPC on the upper inner arm. Small pooled library volume differences mainly caused per-sample TCR yield variation. The study, taken as a whole, reports: Each of the donors had alopecia, so their immune responses may not resemble those of healthy people. TCRs exceeding 1 in 1000 frequency stayed unchanged with DPC sensitization.

TCRdb recomputed calls from the RACE reads with MiXCR, one row per CDR3 protein. The data show more than 250,000 distinct CDR3 sequences, with approximately 8.6% seen just once and approximately 2.2% held by the top ten. This clonotype was observed a handful of times. What it recognizes is unknown. Noted time point: pre-sensitization, week 0. Documented treatment: therapeutic diphenylcyclopropenone sensitization with weekly scalp DPC. The sequencing here drew on whole blood, taken in connection with sensitization to the hapten diphenylcyclopropenone (DPC). This clonotype originated in a woman aged 40-49 years with alopecia areata. Some clones in this sample may be carry-over from other donors' samples.

Written as DNA, the CDR3 is TGCAGTGCTAGTTCACAAAGGCGGGGCGCTCAGCCCCAGCATTTT. Translating it yields CSASSQRRGAQPQHF. V and J are TRBV20-1 and TRBJ1-5, with D maybe TRBD1 (5 bases). This CDR3 is built from 15 residues. V was shortened by 3 bases and J by 6 bases, with 18 bases between the two germline ends. Per germline, CDR1 DFQATT and CDR2 SNEGSKA (reference sequence).